This T cell receptor beta chain is from a study of T cells after yellow fever vaccination (dated by TCRdb to about 2019). Some background on the complete study: Libraries from fractions with low cell numbers were prepared with the SMART-Seq v4 Ultra Low Input RNA kit. To track T-cell clones before and after primary and booster YFV17D yellow fever vaccination, bulk TCR alpha and beta repertoires were sequenced longitudinally. The cohort comprised two healthy male donors, one aged 18 to 30 and one aged 30 to 39 years. Blood samples were taken at several timepoints before and after primary and secondary immunization, and bulk PBMC replicates and cell subsets were isolated.

Compared with germline, V lacks 1 base and J lacks 0 bases; bases without a gene match: 11. Inclusive of the bounding cysteine and phenylalanine, the CDR3 is 20 residues long. Only CDR3 DNA remains: 60 bases, in frame from the first base. CDR1 and CDR2 are read off the germline V gene as LGHNA and YNFKEQ. This clonotype was picked up many times. Its recognized antigen is unknown. No qualities accompany the bases; no much larger clone lies one base away. Per the publication, the treatment or condition label means: live attenuated yellow fever vaccine strain. A standard Ficoll-Paque protocol was used to isolate PBMCs from peripheral blood. CD4 and CD8 T-cell fractions were isolated with Dynabeads CD4 and CD8 positive selection kits. TriZol was used to extract RNA from bulk PBMCs, from CD4 and CD8 fractions, and from dextramer-positive and dextramer-negative fractions. Sequencer: Illumina NovaSeq 6000. TCR cDNA was synthesized by 5'RACE template switching, which introduced a universal primer site and unique molecular identifiers. Priming of cDNA synthesis was performed from both the TCR alpha and TCR beta constant segments. Libraries were amplified in two PCR steps, with sample barcodes and sequencing adapters added in the second step. Sequencing of libraries was done on Illumina HiSeq 2500 (2x100 bp) or NovaSeq (2x150 bp). The authors processed their data as follows. Demultiplexing of reads and collapsing into UMI consensus sequences were performed with MIGEC, and V(D)J alignment was carried out with MiXCR. Vaccine-responding clonotypes were identified with edgeR using replicate PBMC samples, with FDR below 0.01 and a log2 fold change above 5 up to day 15 being required. Each bulk clonotype was labeled CD4 or CD8 based on which sequenced repertoire, CD4 or CD8, contained the clonotype at higher abundance. Using fastp at Q25 and MiXCR, TCRdb reprocessed the public reads and kept productive beta chains. Each record represents a unique CDR3 protein, reported with the most common genes and DNA among its rows. TCRdb, rather than the study authors, made the V and J calls. For this sample there are a few hundred thousand distinct CDR3 sequences; around 5.2% appear just once. Around 3.5% of the sample comes from the top ten.

Paper-wide results and their limitations: The study included only a couple of donors, which limits how far the findings can be generalized. A small fraction of clonotypes showed up in both the CD4 and CD8 compartments, probably as a result of convergent recombination. Compared with the primary T-cell response, the secondary T-cell response was weaker but faster, peaking on day 5 rather than day 15. After the booster, most clones that had expanded after primary vaccination were detected again (roughly 95% of CD4 and around nine tenths of CD8), suggesting broad maintenance of memory. FACS-sorted repertoires could contain abundant contaminating clonotypes from the bulk population, so computational filtering was required.

The sequencing here drew on CD4+ T cells sorted from PBMCs, taken on the day of the yellow fever booster vaccination. The rearrangement joined TRBV4-2 to TRBJ2-1; 11 middle bases align to TRBD2. This sequence originates from a man younger than 35 who received the YFV17D yellow fever vaccine. Here the CDR3 is given as CASSQAVASGGLSSYNEQFF. Here is the DNA: TGTGCCAGCAGCCAAGCGGTCGCTAGCGGGGGGCTCAGCTCCTACAATGAGCAGTTCTTC.